The T cell receptor (beta chain) described here comes from a study of blood T cell repertoires in COVID-19. Study as a whole: PBMCs, B-cell-depleted T cells, or T cells provided the cDNA or gDNA that made up the material.

The CDR3 is made up of 13 amino acids. The germline V gene encodes CDR1 LNHNV and CDR2 YYDKDF (reference sequence). V shed 0 bases, J shed 13 bases, and the junction held 4 bases outside the gene matches. This clone was seen a single time. This table comes from immunoSEQ multiplex PCR, and its TCRdb copy is limited to in-frame clones, with some not included. The table has under 400,000 clones, around 87% seen once. This receptor was obtained from a man between 18 and 29 years old with active or convalescent COVID-19. The source material was peripheral blood. The rearrangement links TRBV15 to TRBJ2-3; 10 bases are shared with TRBD2. The CDR3 bases are TGTGCCACCAGCAGAGATCGAGGGACTAGCGAGTATTTT. It encodes CATSRDRGTSEYF.